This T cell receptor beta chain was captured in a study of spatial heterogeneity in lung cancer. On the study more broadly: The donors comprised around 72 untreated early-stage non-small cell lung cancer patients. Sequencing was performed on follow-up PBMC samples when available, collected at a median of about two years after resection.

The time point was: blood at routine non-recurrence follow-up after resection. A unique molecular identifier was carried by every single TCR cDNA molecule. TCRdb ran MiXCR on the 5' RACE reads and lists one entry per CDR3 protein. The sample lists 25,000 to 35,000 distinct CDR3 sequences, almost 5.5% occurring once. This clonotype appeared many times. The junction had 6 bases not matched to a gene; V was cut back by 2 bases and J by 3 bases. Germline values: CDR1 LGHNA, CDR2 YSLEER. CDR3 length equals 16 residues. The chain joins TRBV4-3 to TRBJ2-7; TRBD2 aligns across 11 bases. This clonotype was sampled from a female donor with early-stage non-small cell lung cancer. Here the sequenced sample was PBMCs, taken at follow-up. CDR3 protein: CASSQTIAGGLYEQYF. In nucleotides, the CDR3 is TGCGCCAGCAGCCAAACTATAGCGGGAGGGCTCTACGAGCAGTACTTC.